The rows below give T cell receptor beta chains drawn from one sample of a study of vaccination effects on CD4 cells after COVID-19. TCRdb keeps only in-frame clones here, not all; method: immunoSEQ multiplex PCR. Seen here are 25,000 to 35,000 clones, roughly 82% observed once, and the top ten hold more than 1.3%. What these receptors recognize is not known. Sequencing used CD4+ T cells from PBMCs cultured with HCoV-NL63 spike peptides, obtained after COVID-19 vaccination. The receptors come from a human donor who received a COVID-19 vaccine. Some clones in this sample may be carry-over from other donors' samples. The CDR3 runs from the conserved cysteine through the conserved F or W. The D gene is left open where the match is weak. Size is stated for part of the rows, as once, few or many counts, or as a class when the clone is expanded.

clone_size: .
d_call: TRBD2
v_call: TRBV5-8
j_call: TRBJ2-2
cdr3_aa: CASSHLSGGPTGELFF
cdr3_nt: TGTGCCAGCAGCCACCTAAGCGGGGGCCCGACCGGGGAGCTGTTTTTT

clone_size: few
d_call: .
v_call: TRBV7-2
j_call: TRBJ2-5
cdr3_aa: CASSRRYLETQYF
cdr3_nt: TGTGCCAGCAGCCGCAGATATCTGGAGACCCAGTACTTC

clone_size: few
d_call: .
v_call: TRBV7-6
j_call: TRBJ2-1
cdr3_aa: CASSFDSAPYNEQFF
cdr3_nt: TGTGCCAGCAGCTTCGACAGTGCCCCCTACAATGAGCAGTTCTTC

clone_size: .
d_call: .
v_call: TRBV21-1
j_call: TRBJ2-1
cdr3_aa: CASIRLTPDPFTDEQFF
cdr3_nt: TGTGCCAGCATCCGTCTTACGCCCGACCCGTTTACGGATGAGCAGTTCTTC

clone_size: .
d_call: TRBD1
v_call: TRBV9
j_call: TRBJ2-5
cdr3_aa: CASSANPGQGVYQETQYF
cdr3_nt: TGTGCCAGCAGCGCGAACCCGGGACAGGGGGTGTACCAAGAGACCCAGTACTTC

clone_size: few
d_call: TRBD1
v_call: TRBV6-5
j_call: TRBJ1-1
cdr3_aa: CASSPGTGNTEAFF
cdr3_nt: TGTGCCAGCAGCCCCGGGACAGGGAACACTGAAGCTTTCTTT

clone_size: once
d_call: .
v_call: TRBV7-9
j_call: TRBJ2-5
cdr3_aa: CASSPRGSTQETQYF
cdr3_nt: TGTGCCAGCAGCCCCCGTGGTAGCACCCAAGAGACCCAGTACTTC

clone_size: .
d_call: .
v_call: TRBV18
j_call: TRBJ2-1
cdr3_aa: CASSPGAFSYNEQFF
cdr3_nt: TGTGCCAGCTCACCAGGGGCTTTCTCCTACAATGAGCAGTTCTTC

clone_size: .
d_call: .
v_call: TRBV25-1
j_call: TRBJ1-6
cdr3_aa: CASSMSRSNSPLHF
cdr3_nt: TGTGCCAGCAGTATGAGTAGGAGTAATTCACCCCTCCACTTT

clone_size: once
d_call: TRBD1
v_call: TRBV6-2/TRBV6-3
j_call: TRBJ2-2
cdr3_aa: CASSHQGQGAIGELFF
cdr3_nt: TGTGCCAGCAGCCACCAGGGACAGGGGGCGATCGGGGAGCTGTTTTTT

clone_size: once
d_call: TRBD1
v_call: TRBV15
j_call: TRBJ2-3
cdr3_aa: CATSGQGNIDTQYF
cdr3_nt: TGTGCCACCAGTGGACAGGGGAATATTGATACGCAGTATTTT

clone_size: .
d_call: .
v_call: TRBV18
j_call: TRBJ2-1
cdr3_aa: CASSPDGNLQGFF
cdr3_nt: TGTGCCAGCTCACCCGACGGAAACCTACAGGGGTTCTTC